These T cell receptor beta chains were read from a single sample in a study of blood T cells in healthy people across ages. TCRdb re-called the 5' RACE reads through MiXCR, storing one row per CDR3 protein. The repertoire holds about a million distinct CDR3 sequences, with roughly 51% as singletons. Sample: blood. The receptors derive from a woman aged 55 to 70 in good health. CDR3s include the opening cysteine and the closing phenylalanine or tryptophan. A D gene is named only where the DNA matches it firmly. A clone size is listed for some rows: how often the clone was seen (once, few, many), or a class if it is expanded.

TRBJ2-1 | TRBD2 | few | TRBV15 | CATSGRLAGLYNEQFF | TGTGCCACCAGCGGTAGACTAGCGGGATTATACAATGAGCAGTTCTTC
TRBJ2-1 | TRBD2 | few | TRBV4-1 | CASSSLAGGPNEQFF | TGCGCCAGCAGCTCGCTAGCGGGAGGGCCCAATGAGCAGTTCTTC
TRBJ2-3 | - | - | TRBV20-1 | CSAAGGVGGTDTQYF | TGCAGTGCCGCAGGGGGGGTAGGAGGCACAGATACGCAGTATTTT
TRBJ2-5 | - | - | TRBV20-1 | CSAREQTVQETQYF | TGCAGTGCTAGAGAGCAGACAGTGCAAGAGACCCAGTACTTC
TRBJ2-3 | TRBD2 | - | TRBV7-3 | CASSSQAGTSETDTQYF | TGTGCCAGCAGCTCTCAGGCGGGGACTAGCGAAACAGATACGCAGTATTTT
TRBJ2-7 | - | many | TRBV4-1 | CASSQGRAYEQYF | TGCGCCAGCAGCCAAGGGAGGGCCTACGAGCAGTACTTC
TRBJ2-3 | TRBD1 | - | TRBV12-5 | CASGPGQGVWDTQYF | TGTGCTAGTGGCCCGGGACAGGGAGTTTGGGATACGCAGTATTTT
TRBJ2-6 | - | - | TRBV6-5 | CASKSEANVLTF | TGTGCCAGCAAATCTGAGGCCAACGTCCTGACTTTC
TRBJ2-3 | - | few | TRBV28 | CASSRPGPYTDTQYF | TGTGCCAGCAGTCGGCCCGGGCCCTACACAGATACGCAGTATTTT
TRBJ2-7 | - | - | TRBV11-2 | CASSSYTNSGYEQYF | TGTGCCAGCAGCTCATACACGAACAGCGGCTACGAGCAGTACTTC
TRBJ2-3 | TRBD2 | - | TRBV5-1 | CASSLGAGSAGVTGGTDTQYF | TGCGCCAGCAGCTTGGGAGCCGGGTCAGCGGGAGTTACCGGCGGTACAGATACGCAGTATTTT
TRBJ2-7 | - | - | TRBV6-2/TRBV6-3 | CASISSLSEQYF | TGTGCCAGCATCAGTTCCCTCTCCGAGCAGTACTTC
TRBJ2-7 | TRBD1 | - | TRBV5-1 | CASSPRQGSNNEQYF | TGCGCCAGCAGCCCACGACAGGGGTCCAACAATGAGCAGTACTTC
TRBJ2-7 | - | - | TRBV20-1 | CSATGRPRYEQYF | TGCAGTGCTACGGGACGTCCGCGTTACGAGCAGTACTTC
TRBJ2-7 | - | - | TRBV28 | CASRLGGNSYEQYF | TGTGCCAGCAGACTGGGGGGAAACTCCTACGAGCAGTACTTC
TRBJ1-2 | - | few | TRBV6-2/TRBV6-3 | CASNTDSEEKEDGYTF | TGTGCCAGCAATACGGACAGCGAAGAGAAAGAGGATGGCTACACCTTC
TRBJ2-3 | - | - | TRBV6-1 | CASRIDRDFTDTQYF | TGTGCCAGCAGGATAGACAGGGACTTCACAGATACGCAGTATTTT
TRBJ2-3 | - | few | TRBV7-9 | CASSLPDWGTDTQYF | TGTGCCAGCAGCTTACCGGACTGGGGCACAGATACGCAGTATTTT
TRBJ2-6 | TRBD2 | - | TRBV9 | CASSAWGGSGANVLTF | TGTGCCAGCAGCGCCTGGGGGGGCTCTGGGGCCAACGTCCTGACTTTC
TRBJ2-1 | TRBD2 | once | TRBV24-1 | CATSDPGLADYNEQFF | TGCGCCACCAGTGACCCTGGACTAGCGGATTACAATGAGCAGTTCTTC
TRBJ2-5 | TRBD2 | few | TRBV3-1 | CASRIRGTSGQETQYF | TGTGCCAGCAGAATACGTGGGACTAGCGGCCAAGAGACCCAGTACTTC
TRBJ1-1 | - | - | TRBV30 | CARTESVGTEAFF | TGTGCCAGGACAGAATCGGTGGGCACTGAAGCTTTCTTT
TRBJ2-5 | - | - | TRBV7-8 | CASSPWAGSGETQYF | TGTGCCAGCAGCCCCTGGGCGGGATCGGGGGAGACCCAGTACTTC
TRBJ2-7 | - | - | TRBV6-5 | CASSYWPLGTYEQYF | TGTGCCAGCAGTTACTGGCCTCTGGGTACCTACGAGCAGTACTTC
TRBJ2-4 | - | - | TRBV3-1 | CASSQDRVGKLAKNIQYF | TGTGCCAGCAGCCAAGATAGAGTGGGGAAGCTAGCCAAAAACATTCAGTACTTC
TRBJ2-7 | - | - | TRBV3-1 | CASSQGSWMGEQYF | TGTGCCAGCAGCCAAGGGTCCTGGATGGGCGAGCAGTACTTC
TRBJ2-7 | - | - | TRBV30 | CAGEDWSYEQYF | TGTGCCGGGGAGGACTGGTCCTACGAGCAGTACTTC
TRBJ1-5 | - | - | TRBV27 | CASSPRGGLSNQPQHF | TGTGCCAGCAGTCCCCGAGGCGGACTTAGCAATCAGCCCCAGCATTTT
TRBJ2-7 | - | few | TRBV5-6 | CASSFRVRDEQYF | TGTGCCAGCAGCTTCAGGGTCAGGGACGAGCAGTACTTC
TRBJ2-7 | TRBD1 | - | TRBV29-1 | CSVTRDRDVNEQYF | TGCAGCGTCACCCGGGACAGGGACGTGAACGAGCAGTACTTC
TRBJ2-3 | - | - | TRBV3-1 | CASSQGEAQYF | TGTGCCAGCAGCCAGGGCGAGGCGCAGTATTTT
TRBJ2-7 | TRBD2 | once | TRBV27 | CASGTSGTSSYEQYF | TGTGCCAGCGGGACTAGCGGGACGAGCTCCTACGAGCAGTACTTC
TRBJ2-7 | TRBD1 | - | TRBV12-3/TRBV12-4 | CASSLTGTGYHEQYF | TGTGCCAGCAGTCTAACCGGGACAGGGTACCACGAGCAGTACTTC
TRBJ2-4 | - | - | TRBV4-1 | CASSQALGSKNIQYF | TGCGCCAGCAGCCAAGCTTTAGGGAGCAAAAACATTCAGTACTTC
TRBJ2-1 | - | - | TRBV7-2 | CASSLGRQPNNEQFF | TGTGCCAGCAGCTTAGGAAGACAGCCAAACAATGAGCAGTTCTTC
TRBJ2-5 | TRBD2 | few | TRBV2 | CASMVSGILETQYF | TGTGCCAGCATGGTTAGCGGGATTTTAGAGACCCAGTACTTC
TRBJ2-1 | TRBD1 | - | TRBV10-3 | CAMAPGQNYNEQFF | TGTGCCATGGCCCCGGGACAGAACTACAATGAGCAGTTCTTC
TRBJ1-1 | - | - | TRBV12-3/TRBV12-4 | CASSLTLSTEAFF | TGTGCCAGCAGTCTCACCCTATCCACTGAAGCTTTCTTT
TRBJ1-1 | - | - | TRBV2 | CASKGGHPNTEAFF | TGTGCCAGCAAAGGTGGACACCCGAACACTGAAGCTTTCTTT
TRBJ2-7 | - | - | TRBV7-9 | CASSPRGNVYEQYF | TGTGCCAGCAGCCCTAGGGGTAATGTCTACGAGCAGTACTTC
TRBJ1-2 | TRBD1 | once | TRBV5-5 | CASSPRIQGASDGYTF | TGTGCCAGCAGCCCCCGGATACAGGGGGCATCGGATGGCTACACCTTC
TRBJ2-1 | TRBD2 | - | TRBV20-1 | CSARLARPRSYNEQFF | TGCAGTGCTCGACTAGCGAGACCACGCTCCTACAATGAGCAGTTCTTC
TRBJ2-3 | - | - | TRBV28 | CALHRDSSLLTQYF | TGTGCCCTCCACCGGGACTCTTCTCTTCTTACGCAGTATTTT
TRBJ2-5 | - | once | TRBV12-3/TRBV12-4 | CASSQMGPRETQYF | TGTGCCAGCAGCCAAATGGGGCCACGGGAGACCCAGTACTTC
TRBJ2-3 | - | - | TRBV7-9 | CSIAPIVRDTQYF | TGTAGTATCGCCCCCATTGTCCGGGATACGCAGTATTTT
TRBJ2-7 | - | few | TRBV11-2 | CASSSYRSYEQYF | TGTGCCAGCAGCTCCTACCGGAGCTACGAGCAGTACTTC
TRBJ2-7 | TRBD1 | - | TRBV6-6 | CASSYTGTEGYEQYF | TGTGCCAGCAGTTACACCGGGACAGAGGGATACGAGCAGTACTTC
TRBJ2-6 | TRBD1 | - | TRBV20-1 | CSARATQFGTGSSGANVLTF | TGCAGTGCTAGAGCGACCCAGTTCGGGACAGGCAGCTCTGGGGCCAACGTCCTGACTTTC
TRBJ2-5 | - | - | TRBV30 | CALTGGGGTQYF | TGTGCCTTGACTGGAGGGGGTGGGACCCAGTACTTC
TRBJ1-4 | - | - | TRBV11-2 | CASSLRGTQLEKLFF | TGTGCCAGCAGCCTCCGGGGGACCCAGCTTGAAAAACTGTTTTTT
TRBJ2-3 | - | few | TRBV6-2/TRBV6-3 | CASSYSKAGRTDTQYF | TGTGCCAGCAGTTACTCGAAGGCGGGCCGCACAGATACGCAGTATTTT
TRBJ2-1 | - | - | TRBV7-2 | CASSFWYLGANEQFF | TGTGCCAGCAGCTTTTGGTACCTGGGGGCCAATGAGCAGTTCTTC
TRBJ2-3 | - | many | TRBV9 | CASRAFGADTQYF | TGTGCCAGCAGAGCGTTCGGGGCAGATACGCAGTATTTT
TRBJ2-5 | - | - | TRBV18 | CASSSREASEETQYF | TGTGCCAGCTCATCCAGGGAAGCTAGCGAGGAGACCCAGTACTTC
TRBJ2-3 | - | few | TRBV15 | CATSLGGGGTDTQYF | TGTGCCACCAGCTTGGGGGGGGGCGGCACAGATACGCAGTATTTT